One sample yielded the 10 T cell receptor beta chains listed below, sequenced in a study of OX40 agonist ivuxolimab in advanced cancers. Library generation was performed with the immunoSEQ multiplex PCR assay. Not all clones reach the TCRdb copy of this immuneACCESS table, which keeps in-frame sequences only. Checked studies attribute under half of the gap to unresolved V genes and leave the rest unexplained. This sample lists 50,000 to 60,000 clones; around 75% were detected once. The top ten clones comprise roughly 1.1% of the sample. The sample here was CD4+ or CD8+ T cells sorted from blood, taken in a trial of the OX40 agonist ivuxolimab. Every receptor here comes from an adult with an advanced solid tumor such as melanoma, head and neck, liver or kidney cancer.

The CDR3 nucleotides are TGTGCCAGCTCACCGGGACTAGCGGTAGATACGCAGTATTTT. It yields the protein CASSPGLAVDTQYF. The chain couples TRBV18 to TRBJ2-3; the match to TRBD2 covers 11 bases. Unmatched junction bases numbered 1, after V lost 3 bases and J lost 5 bases. Germline V CDR1 and CDR2: KGHSH, LQKENI. The CDR3 is 14 residues long.

The rearrangement joins TRBV4-2 to TRBJ1-5, with D maybe TRBD1 (6 bases). From germline, CDR1 is LGHNA and CDR2 YNFKEQ. The CDR3 sequence is 16 residues long. Trimming stripped 1 base from V and 3 bases from J, with 13 bases between. The CDR3 coding sequence is TGTGCCAGCAGCCAAGCGTTAGGGGGTATCAATCAGCCCCAGCATTTT. Translated, it gives CASSQALGGINQPQHF.

CDR3 in amino acids: CASSYSSNTEAFF. CDR3 sequence (DNA): TGTGCCAGCAGTTACTCGAGTAACACTGAAGCTTTCTTT. V and J are TRBV6-6 and TRBJ1-1, with D uncertain. CDR1 and CDR2 (germline): MNHNY, SVGAGI (reference sequence). Trimming removed 0 bases at V and 2 bases at J, with 4 bases between. The CDR3 consists of 13 residues.

The chain joins TRBV7-2 to TRBJ2-7; no clear D. The V gene lost 4 bases and the J gene lost 3 bases, with 19 bases spanning the gap. Germline-derived CDR1 and CDR2 are SGHTA and FQGNSA. This CDR3 contains 16 residues. CDR3 protein: CASSSALSRVLYEQYF. The CDR3 DNA is TGTGCCAGCAGCTCGGCCCTGTCTAGGGTGCTCTACGAGCAGTACTTC.

The sample holds a few counts of this clone. This chain uses TRBV29-1 with TRBJ1-1; D is ambiguous. Germline loops: CDR1 SQVTM, CDR2 ANQGSEA. Trimming took 7 bases from V and 4 from J, leaving 13 bases between them. The CDR3 covers 12 residues. The CDR3 DNA reads TGCAGCGCAGTTCGGGCGATCACTGAAGCTTTCTTT. This sequence encodes CSAVRAITEAFF.

This rearrangement joins TRBV5-1 to TRBJ2-5; 11 bases are shared with TRBD1. V was pared by 8 bases and J by 2 bases, with 5 bases of the junction left unmatched. Germline CDR1 is SGHRS and CDR2 is YFSETQ. The CDR3 is made up of 14 amino acids. The CDR3 sequence is CASRDRGIQETQYF. The CDR3 nucleotides are TGCGCCAGTAGGGACAGGGGGATTCAAGAGACCCAGTACTTC.

There are a few counts of this clone. The V gene is TRBV28, the J gene TRBJ1-5; TRBD1 is a possible D gene (5 bases). This CDR3 is 16 amino acids long. Trimming shortened V by 7 bases and J by 4 bases, and 20 bases separated the two germline ends. In germline, CDR1 is MDHEN, CDR2 SYDVKM. CDR3 DNA sequence: TGTGCCAGCAAAAAGGGACTATTGGGGAGAAATCAGCCCCAGCATTTT. It codes for CASKKGLLGRNQPQHF. The variable domain in full, with the rest retrieved from reference TRBV28 and TRBJ1-5, is DVKVTQSSRYLVKRTGEKVFLECVQDMDHENMFWYRQDPGLGLRLIYFSYDVKMKEKGDIPEGYSVSREKKERFSLILESASTNQTSMYLCASKKGLLGRNQPQHFGDGTRLSIL.

The J gene is TRBJ2-1, the V gene TRBV5-1; 8 nucleotides agree with TRBD1. Germline V gene lookup returns CDR1 SGHRS and CDR2 YFSETQ. J gave up 9 bases and V 4 bases, and 9 bases lay outside the gene matches. The length of the CDR3 is 14 residues. The CDR3 DNA follows: TGCGCCAGCAGCCCGGGACAGGAGTCTGTTGAGCAGTTCTTC. This sequence encodes CASSPGQESVEQFF.

The rearrangement links TRBV6-6 to TRBJ2-7, with 7 bases lining up with TRBD2. The CDR3 runs to 16 residues. Germline CDR1 reads MNHNY; CDR2 reads SVGAGI (reference sequence). Trimming at V came to 0 bases and at J to 0 bases, leaving 5 bases not matched to a gene. The CDR3 is CASSYSRLAASYEQYF. The DNA for the CDR3 is TGTGCCAGCAGTTACTCTAGGCTAGCGGCCTCCTACGAGCAGTACTTC.

J is TRBJ2-7 and V is TRBV5-1; a weak D match, TRBD1 (6 bases). Deletions cut 3 bases from V and 0 bases from J, with 16 bases between. Germline-derived CDR1 and CDR2 are SGHRS and YFSETQ. This CDR3 is built from 16 residues. Written as DNA, the CDR3 is TGCGCCAGCAGCTATACCCAACAGGGAAGCTCCTACGAGCAGTACTTC. Protein product: CASSYTQQGSSYEQYF.